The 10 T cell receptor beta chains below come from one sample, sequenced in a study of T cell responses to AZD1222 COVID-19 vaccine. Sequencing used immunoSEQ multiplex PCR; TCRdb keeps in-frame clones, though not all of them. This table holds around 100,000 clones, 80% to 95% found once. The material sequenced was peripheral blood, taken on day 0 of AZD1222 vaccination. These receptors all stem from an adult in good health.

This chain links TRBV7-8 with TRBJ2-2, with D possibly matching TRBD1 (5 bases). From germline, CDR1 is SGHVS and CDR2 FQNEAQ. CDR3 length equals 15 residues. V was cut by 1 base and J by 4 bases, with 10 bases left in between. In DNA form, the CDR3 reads TGTGCCAGCAGCTTAGTACAGGTTGTCACCGGGGAGCTGTTTTTT. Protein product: CASSLVQVVTGELFF.

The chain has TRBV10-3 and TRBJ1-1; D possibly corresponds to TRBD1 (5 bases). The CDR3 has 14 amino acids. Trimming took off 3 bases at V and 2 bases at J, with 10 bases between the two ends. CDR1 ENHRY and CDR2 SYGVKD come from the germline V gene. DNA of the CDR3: TGTGCCATCAGTGAATGGGGGTCAAACACTGAAGCTTTCTTT. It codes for CAISEWGSNTEAFF.

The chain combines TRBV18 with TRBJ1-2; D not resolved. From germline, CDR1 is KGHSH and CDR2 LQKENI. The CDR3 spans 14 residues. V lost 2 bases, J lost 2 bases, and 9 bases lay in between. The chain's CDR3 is CASSPAGGNYGYTF. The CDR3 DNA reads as TGTGCCAGCTCACCAGCCGGAGGGAACTATGGCTACACCTTC.

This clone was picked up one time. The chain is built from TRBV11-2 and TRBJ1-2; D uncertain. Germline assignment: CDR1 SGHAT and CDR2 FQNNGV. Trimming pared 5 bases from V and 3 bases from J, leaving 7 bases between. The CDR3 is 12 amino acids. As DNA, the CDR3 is TGTGCCAGCAGCCCTCGGGACTATGGCTACACCTTC. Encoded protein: CASSPRDYGYTF.

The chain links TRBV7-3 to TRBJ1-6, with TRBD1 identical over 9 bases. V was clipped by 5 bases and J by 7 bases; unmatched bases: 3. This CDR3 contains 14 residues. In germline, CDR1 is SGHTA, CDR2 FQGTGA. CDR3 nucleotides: TGTGCCAGCAGCGCGGGACAGGGAAATTCACCCCTCCACTTT. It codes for CASSAGQGNSPLHF.

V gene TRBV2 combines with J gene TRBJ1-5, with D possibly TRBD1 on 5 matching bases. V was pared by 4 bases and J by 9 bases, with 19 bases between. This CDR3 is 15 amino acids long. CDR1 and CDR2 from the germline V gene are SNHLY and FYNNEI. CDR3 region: CASSAPPGASGPQHF. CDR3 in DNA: TGTGCCAGCAGTGCCCCGCCCGGGGCTAGTGGGCCCCAGCATTTT.

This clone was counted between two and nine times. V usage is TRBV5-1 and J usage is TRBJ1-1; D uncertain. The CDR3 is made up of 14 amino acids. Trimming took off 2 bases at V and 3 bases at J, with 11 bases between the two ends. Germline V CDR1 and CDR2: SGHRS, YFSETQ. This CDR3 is CASSFRGGDTEAFF. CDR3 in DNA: TGCGCCAGCAGCTTTCGCGGTGGGGACACTGAAGCTTTCTTT.

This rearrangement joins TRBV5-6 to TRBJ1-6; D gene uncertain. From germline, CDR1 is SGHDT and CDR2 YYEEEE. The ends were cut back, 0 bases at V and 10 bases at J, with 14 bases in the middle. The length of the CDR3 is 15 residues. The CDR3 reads CASSLDPEGKSPLHF. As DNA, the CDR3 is TGTGCCAGCAGCTTGGATCCAGAGGGAAAGTCACCCCTCCACTTT.

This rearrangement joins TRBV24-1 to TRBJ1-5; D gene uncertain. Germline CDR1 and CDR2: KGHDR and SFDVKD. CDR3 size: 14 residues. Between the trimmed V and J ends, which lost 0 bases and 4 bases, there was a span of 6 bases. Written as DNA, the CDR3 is TGTGCCACCAGTGATTTGGGCGGAAATCAGCCCCAGCATTTT. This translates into CATSDLGGNQPQHF.

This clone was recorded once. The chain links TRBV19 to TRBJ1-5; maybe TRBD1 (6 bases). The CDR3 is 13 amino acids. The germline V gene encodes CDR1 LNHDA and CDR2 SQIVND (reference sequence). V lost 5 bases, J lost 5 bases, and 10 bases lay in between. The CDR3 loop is CASSGQSYQPQHF. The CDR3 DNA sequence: TGTGCCAGTAGTGGACAGTCCTATCAGCCCCAGCATTTT. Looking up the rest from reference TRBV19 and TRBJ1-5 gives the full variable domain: DGGITQSPKYLFRKEGQNVTLSCEQNLNHDAMYWYRQDPGQGLRLIYYSQIVNDFQKGDIAEGYSVSREKKESFPLTVTSAQKNPTAFYLCASSGQSYQPQHFGDGTRLSIL.